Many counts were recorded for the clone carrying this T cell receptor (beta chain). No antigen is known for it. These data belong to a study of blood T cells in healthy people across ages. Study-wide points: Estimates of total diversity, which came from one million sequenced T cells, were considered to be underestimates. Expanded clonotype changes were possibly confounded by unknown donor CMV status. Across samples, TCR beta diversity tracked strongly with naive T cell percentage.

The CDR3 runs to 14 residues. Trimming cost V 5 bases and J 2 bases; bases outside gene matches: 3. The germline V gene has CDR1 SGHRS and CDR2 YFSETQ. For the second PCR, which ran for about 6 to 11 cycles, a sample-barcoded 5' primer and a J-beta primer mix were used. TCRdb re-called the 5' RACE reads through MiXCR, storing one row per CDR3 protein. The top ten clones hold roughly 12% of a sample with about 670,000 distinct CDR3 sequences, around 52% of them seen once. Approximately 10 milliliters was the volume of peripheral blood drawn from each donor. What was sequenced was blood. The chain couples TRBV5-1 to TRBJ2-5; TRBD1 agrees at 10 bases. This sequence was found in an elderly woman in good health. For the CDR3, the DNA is TGCGCCAGCAGGCGGGACAGGGGACAAGAGACCCAGTACTTC. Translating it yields CASRRDRGQETQYF.